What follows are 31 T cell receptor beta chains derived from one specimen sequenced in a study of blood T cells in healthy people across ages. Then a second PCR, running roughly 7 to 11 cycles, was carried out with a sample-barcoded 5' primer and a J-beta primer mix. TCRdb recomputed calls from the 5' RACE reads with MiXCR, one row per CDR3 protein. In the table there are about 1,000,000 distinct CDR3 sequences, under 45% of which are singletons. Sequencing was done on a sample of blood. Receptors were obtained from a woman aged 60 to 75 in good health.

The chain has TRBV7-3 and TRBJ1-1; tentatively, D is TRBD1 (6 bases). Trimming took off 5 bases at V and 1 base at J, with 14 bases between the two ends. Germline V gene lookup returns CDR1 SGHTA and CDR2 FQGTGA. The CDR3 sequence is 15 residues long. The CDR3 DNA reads TGTGCCAGCAGCCCCCTCAGCAGGGGGAACACTGAAGCTTTCTTT. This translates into CASSPLSRGNTEAFF.

The CDR3 spells CASSQVFSGSKDTGELFF. In DNA, the CDR3 is TGCGCCAGCAGCCAAGTTTTTAGCGGGAGTAAAGACACCGGGGAGCTGTTTTTT. The rearrangement uses TRBV4-1 and TRBJ2-2; 9 nucleotides align to TRBD2. CDR1 is MGHRA, CDR2 YSYEKL, per germline. This CDR3 spans 18 amino acids. With 1 base clipped from V and 3 bases from J, the junction kept 9 bases outside the gene matches.

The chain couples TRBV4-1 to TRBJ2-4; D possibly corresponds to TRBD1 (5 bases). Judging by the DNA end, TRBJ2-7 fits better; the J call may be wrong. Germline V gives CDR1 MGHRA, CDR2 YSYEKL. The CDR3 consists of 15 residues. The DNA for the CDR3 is TGCGCCAGCAGGGCCCTGGCCGCAGGGCCCTACGAGCAGTACTTC. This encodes CASRALAAGPYEQYF.

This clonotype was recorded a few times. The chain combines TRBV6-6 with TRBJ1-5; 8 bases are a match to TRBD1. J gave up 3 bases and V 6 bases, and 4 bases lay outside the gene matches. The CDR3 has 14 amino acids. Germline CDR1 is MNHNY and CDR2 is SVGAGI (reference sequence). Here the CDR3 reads CASSRDRHNQPQHF. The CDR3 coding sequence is TGTGCCAGCAGCCGGGACAGGCACAATCAGCCCCAGCATTTT.

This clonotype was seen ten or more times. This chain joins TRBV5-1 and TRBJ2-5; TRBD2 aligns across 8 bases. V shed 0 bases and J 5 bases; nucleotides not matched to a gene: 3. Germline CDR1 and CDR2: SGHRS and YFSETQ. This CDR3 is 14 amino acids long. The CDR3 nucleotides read TGCGCCAGCAGCTTGGTCGGGGGGGAGGAGACCCAGTACTTC. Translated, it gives CASSLVGGEETQYF.

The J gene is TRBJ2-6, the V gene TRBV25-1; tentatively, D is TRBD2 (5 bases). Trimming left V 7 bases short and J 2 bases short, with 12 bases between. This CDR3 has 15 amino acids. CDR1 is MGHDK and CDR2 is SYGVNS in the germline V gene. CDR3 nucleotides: TGTGCCAGCACGGGCGGGTTAGCTGGGGCCAACGTCCTGACTTTC. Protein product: CASTGGLAGANVLTF.

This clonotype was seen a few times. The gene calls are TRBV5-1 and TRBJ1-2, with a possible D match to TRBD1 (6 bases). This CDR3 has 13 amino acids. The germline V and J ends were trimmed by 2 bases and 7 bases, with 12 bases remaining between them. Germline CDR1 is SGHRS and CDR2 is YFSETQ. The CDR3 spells CASSLKQGLGYTF. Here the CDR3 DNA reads TGCGCCAGCAGCTTAAAACAGGGTCTTGGCTACACCTTC.

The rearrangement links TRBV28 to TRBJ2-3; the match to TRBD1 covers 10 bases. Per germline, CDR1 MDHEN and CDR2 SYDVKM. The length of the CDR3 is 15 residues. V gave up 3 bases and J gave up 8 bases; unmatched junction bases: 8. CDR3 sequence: CASSFRTGGGGTQYF. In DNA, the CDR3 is TGTGCCAGCAGTTTTAGGACAGGGGGTGGAGGTACGCAGTATTTT.

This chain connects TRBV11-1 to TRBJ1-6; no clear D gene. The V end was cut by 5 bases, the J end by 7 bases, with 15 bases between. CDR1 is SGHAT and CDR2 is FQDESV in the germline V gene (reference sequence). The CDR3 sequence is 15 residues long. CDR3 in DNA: TGTGCCAGCAGCCTGGATGTGTCGGGGAATTCACCCCTCCACTTT. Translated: CASSLDVSGNSPLHF.

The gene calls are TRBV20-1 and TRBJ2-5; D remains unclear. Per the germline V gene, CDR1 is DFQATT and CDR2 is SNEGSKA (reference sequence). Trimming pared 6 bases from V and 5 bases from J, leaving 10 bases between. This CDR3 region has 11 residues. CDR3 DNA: TGCAGTGCCCGCATTTATGAGACCCAGTACTTC. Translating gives CSARIYETQYF.

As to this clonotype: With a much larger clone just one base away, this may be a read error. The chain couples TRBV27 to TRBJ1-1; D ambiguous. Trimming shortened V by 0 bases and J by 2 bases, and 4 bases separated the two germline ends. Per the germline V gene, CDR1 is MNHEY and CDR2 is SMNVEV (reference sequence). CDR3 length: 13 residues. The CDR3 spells CASSLSDNTEAFF. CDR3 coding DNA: TGTGCCAGCAGTTTATCAGATAACACTGAAGCTTTCTTT.

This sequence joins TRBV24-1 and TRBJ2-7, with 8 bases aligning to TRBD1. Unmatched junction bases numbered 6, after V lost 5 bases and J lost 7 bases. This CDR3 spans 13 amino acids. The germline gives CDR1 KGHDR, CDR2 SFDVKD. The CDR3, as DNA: TGTGCCACCAGTGGGGACAGGTACAATGAGCAGTACTTC. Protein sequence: CATSGDRYNEQYF.

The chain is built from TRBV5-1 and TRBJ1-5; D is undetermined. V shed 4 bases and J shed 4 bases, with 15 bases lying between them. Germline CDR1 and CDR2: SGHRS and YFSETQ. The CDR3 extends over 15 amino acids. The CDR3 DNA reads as TGCGCCAGCAGCCCCTTCGGCAAGGAAAATCAGCCCCAGCATTTT. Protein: CASSPFGKENQPQHF.

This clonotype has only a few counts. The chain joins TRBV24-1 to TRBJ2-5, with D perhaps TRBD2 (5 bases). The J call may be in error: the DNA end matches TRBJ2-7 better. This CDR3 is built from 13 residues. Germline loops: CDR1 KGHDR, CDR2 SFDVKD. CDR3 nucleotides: TGTGCCACCAGTGATTTTCGGGACTACGAGCAGTACTTC. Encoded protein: CATSDFRDYEQYF.

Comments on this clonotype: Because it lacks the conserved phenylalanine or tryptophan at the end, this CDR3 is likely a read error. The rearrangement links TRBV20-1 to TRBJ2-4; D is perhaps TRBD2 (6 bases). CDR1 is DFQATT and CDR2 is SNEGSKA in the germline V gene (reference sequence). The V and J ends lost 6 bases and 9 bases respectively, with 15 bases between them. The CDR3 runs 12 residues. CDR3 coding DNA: TGCAGTGCGCTCCCGACCGGGAGCATTCAGTACTTA. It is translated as CSALPTGSIQYL.

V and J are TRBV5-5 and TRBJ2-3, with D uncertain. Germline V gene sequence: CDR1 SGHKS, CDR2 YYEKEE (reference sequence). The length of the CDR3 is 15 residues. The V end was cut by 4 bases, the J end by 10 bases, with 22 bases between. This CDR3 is CASSQERPMVCAQYF. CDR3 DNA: TGTGCCAGCAGCCAAGAGAGGCCAATGGTTTGCGCGCAGTATTTT.

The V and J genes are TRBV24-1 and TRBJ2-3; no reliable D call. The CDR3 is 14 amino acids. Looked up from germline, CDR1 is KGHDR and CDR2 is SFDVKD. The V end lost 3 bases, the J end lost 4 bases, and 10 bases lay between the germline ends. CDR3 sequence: CATSDRQPPDTQYF. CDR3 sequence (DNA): TGTGCCACCAGTGATCGCCAGCCCCCAGATACGCAGTATTTT.

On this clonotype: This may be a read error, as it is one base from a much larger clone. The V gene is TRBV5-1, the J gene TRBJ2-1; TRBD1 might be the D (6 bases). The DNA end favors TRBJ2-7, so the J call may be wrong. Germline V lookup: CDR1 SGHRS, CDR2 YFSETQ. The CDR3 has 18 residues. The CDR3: CASSGTGTDGFSYNEQYF. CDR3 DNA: TGCGCCAGCAGCGGAACAGGGACCGATGGCTTTTCCTACAATGAGCAGTACTTC.

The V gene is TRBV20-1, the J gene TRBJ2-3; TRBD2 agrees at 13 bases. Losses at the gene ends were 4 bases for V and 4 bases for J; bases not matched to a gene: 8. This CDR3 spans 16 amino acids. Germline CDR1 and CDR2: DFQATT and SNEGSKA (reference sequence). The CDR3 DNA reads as TGCAGTGCTACCGCTCTACTAGCGGGAGGGTCAGATACGCAGTATTTT. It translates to CSATALLAGGSDTQYF.

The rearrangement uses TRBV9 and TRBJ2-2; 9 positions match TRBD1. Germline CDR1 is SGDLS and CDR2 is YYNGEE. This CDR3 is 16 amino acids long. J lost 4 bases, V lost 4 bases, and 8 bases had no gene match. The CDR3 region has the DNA TGTGCCAGCAGCTTACGGACAGGGGTCGGCACCGGGGAGCTGTTTTTT. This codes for CASSLRTGVGTGELFF. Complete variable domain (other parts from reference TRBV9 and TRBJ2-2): DSGVTQTPKHLITATGQRVTLRCSPRSGDLSVYWYQQSLDQGLQFLIQYYNGEERAKGNILERFSAQQFPDLHSELNLSSLELGDSALYFCASSLRTGVGTGELFFGEGSRLTVL.

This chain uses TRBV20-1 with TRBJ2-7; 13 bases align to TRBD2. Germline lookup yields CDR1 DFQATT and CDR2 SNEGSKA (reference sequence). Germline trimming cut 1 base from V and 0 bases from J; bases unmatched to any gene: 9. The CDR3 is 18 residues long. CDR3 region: CSARGGLAGAASSYEQYF. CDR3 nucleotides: TGCAGTGCTAGAGGTGGACTAGCGGGAGCGGCGAGCTCCTACGAGCAGTACTTC.

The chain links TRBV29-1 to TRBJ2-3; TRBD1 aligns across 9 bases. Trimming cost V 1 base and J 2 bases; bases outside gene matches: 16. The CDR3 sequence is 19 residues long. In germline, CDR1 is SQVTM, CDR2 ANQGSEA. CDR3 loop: CSVEAKMGWTGAITDTQYF. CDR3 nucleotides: TGCAGCGTTGAAGCGAAGATGGGCTGGACAGGGGCGATCACAGATACGCAGTATTTT.

The CDR3: CASSYTGQNQPQHF. In DNA, the CDR3 is TGTGCCAGCAGTTATACAGGGCAAAATCAGCCCCAGCATTTT. The chain couples TRBV6-5 to TRBJ1-5, with D tentatively TRBD1 (6 bases). The V end lost 3 bases, the J end lost 4 bases, and 10 bases lay between the germline ends. CDR3 length equals 14 residues. CDR1 and CDR2 (germline): MNHEY, SVGAGI.

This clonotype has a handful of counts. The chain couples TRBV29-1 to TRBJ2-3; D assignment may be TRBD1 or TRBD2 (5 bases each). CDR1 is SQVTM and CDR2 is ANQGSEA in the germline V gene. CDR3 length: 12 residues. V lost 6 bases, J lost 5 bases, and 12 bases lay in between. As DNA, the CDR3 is TGCAGCGTCGCTCCTGGGGGAGATACGCAGTATTTT. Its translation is CSVAPGGDTQYF.

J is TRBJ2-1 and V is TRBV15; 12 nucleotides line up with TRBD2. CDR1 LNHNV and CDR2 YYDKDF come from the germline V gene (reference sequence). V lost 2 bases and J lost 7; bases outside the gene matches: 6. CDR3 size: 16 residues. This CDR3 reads CATSRRTSGNVNEQFF. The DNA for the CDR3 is TGTGCCACCAGCAGAAGGACTAGCGGGAACGTTAATGAGCAGTTCTTC.

CDR3 in DNA: TGTGCCAGCAGTCAGGCAACGAACCACAATGAGCAGTACTTC. Its translation: CASSQATNHNEQYF. The gene calls are TRBV6-2 or TRBV6-3 and TRBJ2-5, with D hard to call. The CDR3 covers 14 residues. Per the germline V gene, CDR1 is MNHEY and CDR2 is SVGEGT. V lost 5 bases and J lost 11, with 21 bases in between.

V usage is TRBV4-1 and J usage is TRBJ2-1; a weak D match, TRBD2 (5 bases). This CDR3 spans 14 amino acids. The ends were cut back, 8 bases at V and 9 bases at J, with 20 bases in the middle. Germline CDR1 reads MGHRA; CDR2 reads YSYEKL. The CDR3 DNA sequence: TGCGCCAGCGGGAGAAAGCCCGATTACGGTGAGCAGTTCTTC. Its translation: CASGRKPDYGEQFF.

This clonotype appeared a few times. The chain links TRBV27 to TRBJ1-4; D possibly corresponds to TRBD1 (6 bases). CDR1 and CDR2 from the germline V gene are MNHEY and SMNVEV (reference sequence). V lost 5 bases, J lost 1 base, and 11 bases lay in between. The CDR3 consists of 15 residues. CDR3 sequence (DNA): TGTGCCAGCAGTCCCGGACAGAGAACTAATGAAAAACTGTTTTTT. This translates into CASSPGQRTNEKLFF.

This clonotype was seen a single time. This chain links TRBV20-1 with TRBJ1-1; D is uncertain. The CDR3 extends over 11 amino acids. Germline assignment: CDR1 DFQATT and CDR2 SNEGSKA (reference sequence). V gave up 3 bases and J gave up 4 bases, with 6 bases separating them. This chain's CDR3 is CSARVITEAFF. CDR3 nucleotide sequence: TGCAGTGCTAGGGTGATCACTGAAGCTTTCTTT.

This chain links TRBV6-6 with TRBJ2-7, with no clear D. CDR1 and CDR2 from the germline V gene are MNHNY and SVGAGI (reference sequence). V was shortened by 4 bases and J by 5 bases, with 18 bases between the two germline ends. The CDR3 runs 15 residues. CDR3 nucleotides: TGTGCCAGCAGTTCCCTGCCCGGGCCCCAAAACGAGCAGTACTTC. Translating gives CASSSLPGPQNEQYF.

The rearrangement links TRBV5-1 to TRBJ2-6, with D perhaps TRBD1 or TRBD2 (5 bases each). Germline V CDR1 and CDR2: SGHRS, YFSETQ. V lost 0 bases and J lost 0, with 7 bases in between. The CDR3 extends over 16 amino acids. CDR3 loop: CASSLGDASGANVLTF. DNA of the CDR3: TGCGCCAGCAGCTTGGGGGACGCCTCTGGGGCCAACGTCCTGACTTTC.